The 8 T cell receptor beta chains presented below share a single source sample, sequenced in a study of T cell repertoires in cytomegalovirus infection. TCRdb analysed the reads with MiXCR anew, one entry per CDR3 protein. The sample has under 600,000 distinct CDR3 sequences, about 15% seen once. The sequencing input was CD8+ T cells from PBMCs. These receptors all come from a human donor in good health (CMV status not recorded). Some clones in this sample may be carry-over from other donors' samples.

The chain has TRBV20-1 and TRBJ2-1; 11 positions match TRBD2. Unmatched junction bases numbered 7, after V lost 5 bases and J lost 10 bases. From germline, CDR1 is DFQATT and CDR2 SNEGSKA (reference sequence). This CDR3 has 13 residues. The chain's CDR3 is CSADSGRVREQFF. The DNA for the CDR3 is TGCAGTGCTGATAGCGGGAGGGTCAGGGAGCAGTTCTTC.

The V gene is TRBV7-9, the J gene TRBJ2-7; 8 nucleotides align to TRBD2. V lost 3 bases and J lost 3; bases outside the gene matches: 4. The CDR3 loop spans 14 amino acids. Germline lookup yields CDR1 SEHNR and CDR2 FQNEAQ (reference sequence). CDR3 in DNA: TGTGCCAGCAGCTTTCGGGGGGGGCTCTACGAGCAGTACTTC. This codes for CASSFRGGLYEQYF.

The chain is built from TRBV2 and TRBJ1-1, with 10 bases lining up with TRBD1. Per germline, CDR1 SNHLY and CDR2 FYNNEI. J lost 4 bases, V lost 5 bases, and 7 bases had no gene match. The CDR3 runs 15 residues. CDR3 sequence reads: CASSPGQGMSTEAFF. The CDR3 DNA sequence: TGTGCCAGCAGTCCGGGACAGGGGATGAGCACTGAAGCTTTCTTT. Using reference TRBV2 and TRBJ1-1 for the parts outside the CDR3, the full variable domain is EPEVTQTPSHQVTQMGQEVILRCVPISNHLYFYWYRQILGQKVEFLVSFYNNEISEKSEIFDDQFSVERPDGSNFTLKIRSTKLEDSAMYFCASSPGQGMSTEAFFGQGTRLTVV.

This clonotype occurred many times. The chain recombines TRBV27 with TRBJ2-5; 7 bases fit TRBD2. Germline trimming cut 2 bases from V and 4 bases from J; bases unmatched to any gene: 7. The CDR3 is 15 residues long. CDR1 is MNHEY, CDR2 SMNVEV, per germline (reference sequence). As DNA, the CDR3 is TGTGCCAGCAGTTTAAGAGGGAGGGCCGGAGAGACCCAGTACTTC. Encoded protein: CASSLRGRAGETQYF.

This clonotype was detected only a few times. V usage is TRBV19 and J usage is TRBJ2-5, with 7 nucleotides matching TRBD1. The CDR3 runs 16 residues. Trimming removed 3 bases from V and 1 base from J; junction bases left unmatched: 8. Germline V CDR1 and CDR2: LNHDA, SQIVND (reference sequence). Here the CDR3 DNA reads TGTGCCAGTAGTATCCAGGACAGGACCCGCCAAGAGACCCAGTACTTC. It encodes CASSIQDRTRQETQYF.

This clonotype was seen only a few times. The chain couples TRBV10-3 to TRBJ2-3; D is ambiguous. V lost 10 bases to trimming and J lost 2 bases, with 13 bases between them. The CDR3 length is 13 residues. Germline-derived CDR1 and CDR2 are ENHRY and SYGVKD. CDR3 sequence reads: CATTDPATDTQYF. The CDR3 DNA sequence: TGTGCCACCACTGACCCGGCCACAGATACGCAGTATTTT.

The genes are TRBV10-3 and TRBJ2-7; TRBD2 matches 7 bases. The V gene's germline CDR1 is ENHRY and CDR2 SYGVKD. The CDR3 contains 16 residues. V shed 2 bases, J shed 11 bases, and the junction held 18 bases outside the gene matches. The CDR3 is CAISEPERGPGQVKYF. As DNA, the CDR3 is TGTGCCATCAGTGAGCCGGAGCGGGGTCCGGGGCAGGTGAAGTACTTC.

This rearrangement joins TRBV28 to TRBJ1-1, with unresolved D. Germline CDR1 reads MDHEN; CDR2 reads SYDVKM. CDR3 length: 12 residues. V was clipped by 0 bases and J by 6 bases, with 5 bases between them. The CDR3 DNA sequence: TGTGCCAGCAGTTTATGGAGTTCTGAAGCTTTCTTT. Translation gives CASSLWSSEAFF.